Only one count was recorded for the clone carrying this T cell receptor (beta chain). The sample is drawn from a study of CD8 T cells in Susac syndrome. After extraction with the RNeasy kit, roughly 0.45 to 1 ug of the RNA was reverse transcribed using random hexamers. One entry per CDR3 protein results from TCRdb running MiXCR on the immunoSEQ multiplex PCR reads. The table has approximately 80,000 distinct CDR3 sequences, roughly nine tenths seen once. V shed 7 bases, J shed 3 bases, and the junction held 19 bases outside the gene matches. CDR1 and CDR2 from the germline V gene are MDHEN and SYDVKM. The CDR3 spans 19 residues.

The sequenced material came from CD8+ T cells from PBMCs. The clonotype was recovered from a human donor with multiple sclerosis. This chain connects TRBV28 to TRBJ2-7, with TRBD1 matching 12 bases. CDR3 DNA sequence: TGTGCCAGCAACATCCGCCCGGGACAGGGGGCGTTTTTTGGCTACGAGCAGTACTTC. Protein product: CASNIRPGQGAFFGYEQYF.